A selection of T cell receptor beta chains follows, all from one sample in a study of blood T cell repertoires in COVID-19. Sequencing used immunoSEQ multiplex PCR; TCRdb keeps in-frame clones, though not all of them. The sample holds about 480,000 clones, roughly 90% seen once. Sequencing was done on a sample of PBMCs or T cells enriched from blood (not recorded which). Receptors were obtained from a woman aged 40 to 55 who had recovered from COVID-19. Both conserved end residues are part of each CDR3. D genes are given only for firm matches. Part of the rows lack a size; the others show once, few, many or a class for expanded clones.

CASSYSTRSYEQYF,TGTGCCAGCAGTTACTCGACGAGGTCCTACGAGCAGTACTTC,TRBV6-2/TRBV6-3,.,.,TRBJ2-7
CAWSWERTDTQYF,TGTGCCTGGAGTTGGGAGAGAACAGATACGCAGTATTTT,TRBV30,.,.,TRBJ2-3
CASSLVELRGEQFF,TGTGCCAGCAGCTTAGTTGAGTTGCGGGGTGAGCAGTTCTTC,TRBV7-9,.,.,TRBJ2-1
CASSPWNGVEAFF,TGTGCCAGCAGCCCATGGAACGGGGTTGAAGCTTTCTTT,TRBV7-9,.,few,TRBJ1-1
CASSQGGTSGRTWLGSSYNEQFF,TGTGCCAGCAGCCAAGGGGGGACTAGCGGGAGGACTTGGTTGGGGAGCTCCTACAATGAGCAGTTCTTC,TRBV14,TRBD2,.,TRBJ2-1
CASSFRGRKFYGYTF,TGTGCCAGCAGCTTCAGGGGGCGGAAGTTTTATGGCTACACCTTC,TRBV7-2,TRBD1,.,TRBJ1-2
CASSFQTGYEQYF,TGTGCCAGCAGTTTCCAGACCGGGTACGAGCAGTACTTC,TRBV27,.,.,TRBJ2-7
CASSPTPGDRYSGNTIYF,TGCGCCAGCAGCCCTACTCCAGGGGACAGGTACTCTGGAAACACCATATATTTT,TRBV5-1,TRBD1,.,TRBJ1-3
CASSPPGQTSYNSPLHF,TGTGCCAGCTCACCCCCGGGACAGACATCTTATAATTCACCCCTCCACTTT,TRBV18,TRBD1,many,TRBJ1-6
CASSLKTGAITEAFF,TGTGCCAGCAGTCTCAAGACAGGGGCAATCACTGAAGCTTTCTTT,TRBV27,TRBD1,.,TRBJ1-1
CSVVGALAKNIQYF,TGCAGCGTTGTGGGGGCTCTAGCCAAAAACATTCAGTACTTC,TRBV29-1,.,few,TRBJ2-4
CASSQVNRGGYGYTF,TGCGCCAGCAGCCAAGTAAATAGGGGAGGCTATGGCTACACCTTC,TRBV4-1,.,few,TRBJ1-2
CASSKAPQLFF,TGTGCCAGCAGCAAGGCCCCGCAACTGTTTTTT,TRBV21-1,.,.,TRBJ1-4
CASLRRGGTEAFF,TGTGCCAGCCTGAGGAGGGGAGGCACTGAAGCTTTCTTT,TRBV19,.,once,TRBJ1-1
CATDRGVGPYEQYF,TGTGCCACCGACAGGGGTGTGGGACCCTACGAGCAGTACTTC,TRBV24-1,TRBD1,.,TRBJ2-7
CASSQYRLYEQYF,TGTGCCAGCAGCCAATACAGGCTCTACGAGCAGTACTTC,TRBV3-1/TRBV3-2,.,.,TRBJ2-7
CMVRGVYEQYF,TGCATGGTTCGGGGGGTCTACGAGCAGTACTTC,TRBV20-1,TRBD2,.,TRBJ2-7
CASSLGGSGTIQYF,TGTGCCAGCAGCTTAGGCGGGTCCGGTACCATTCAGTACTTC,TRBV7-9,.,once,TRBJ2-4
CATPTATPYGYTF,TGTGCCACCCCGACAGCCACCCCCTATGGCTACACCTTC,TRBV14,.,.,TRBJ1-2
CATSRGDGGTIYF,TGTGCCACCAGCAGAGGTGACGGGGGCACCATATATTTT,TRBV15,.,.,TRBJ1-3
CASSRAGGPEAFF,TGTGCCAGCAGTCGTGCAGGGGGTCCTGAAGCTTTCTTT,TRBV6-5,TRBD1,.,TRBJ1-1
CSVEEASETQYF,TGCAGCGTTGAAGAAGCGTCAGAGACCCAGTACTTC,TRBV29-1,.,once,TRBJ2-5
CASSSMTGGNSPLHF,TGTGCCAGCAGCTCCATGACAGGGGGGAATTCACCCCTCCACTTT,TRBV5-6,TRBD1,.,TRBJ1-6